Listed below are T cell receptor beta chains from one sample, sequenced in a study of T and B cells in COVID-19 patients. TCRdb re-derived calls from the multiplex PCR reads in MiXCR, one entry per CDR3 protein. The sample has about 3,100 distinct CDR3 sequences, under 25% seen once. Sequencing was carried out using blood. The source of these receptors is a human donor with active COVID-19. Each CDR3 is given with its conserved first and last residue. Fields, in order: CDR3 protein, CDR3 DNA, clone size, J gene, V gene, D gene. The D gene is left open where the match is weak. Expanded clones get a size class; other rows say once, few or many, or leave the size out.

CDR3 protein: CATSGTGEYEQYF
CDR3 DNA: TGTGCCACCAGTGGAACAGGGGAATACGAGCAGTACTTC
clone size: medium-sized
J gene: TRBJ2-7
V gene: TRBV24-1
D gene: TRBD1

CDR3 protein: CASSTGLAGGSFETQYF
CDR3 DNA: TGTGCCAGCAGCACCGGACTAGCGGGGGGGTCTTTCGAGACCCAGTACTTC
clone size: medium-sized
J gene: TRBJ2-5
V gene: TRBV5-6
D gene: TRBD2

CDR3 protein: CATVDGADTYEQYF
CDR3 DNA: TGTGCCACAGTGGACGGGGCAGACACCTACGAGCAGTACTTC
clone size: large
J gene: TRBJ2-7
V gene: TRBV19
D gene: -

CDR3 protein: CASSRTVTEAFF
CDR3 DNA: TGTGCCAGCAGCCGGACAGTCACTGAAGCTTTCTTT
clone size: -
J gene: TRBJ1-1
V gene: TRBV11-3
D gene: -

CDR3 protein: CASSPDGKDTQYF
CDR3 DNA: TGTGCCAGCAGCCCTGACGGCAAAGATACGCAGTATTTT
clone size: large
J gene: TRBJ2-3
V gene: TRBV7-9
D gene: -

CDR3 protein: CASSYSTPGTPGTEAFF
CDR3 DNA: TGTGCCAGCAGTTACTCGACACCTGGGACCCCGGGCACTGAAGCTTTCTTT
clone size: medium-sized
J gene: TRBJ1-1
V gene: TRBV6-5
D gene: -

CDR3 protein: CASSFTLAGEQYF
CDR3 DNA: TGTGCCAGCAGTTTCACCCTAGCTGGCGAGCAGTACTTC
clone size: medium-sized
J gene: TRBJ2-7
V gene: TRBV27
D gene: -

CDR3 protein: CASSLRGSSYNSPLHF
CDR3 DNA: TGTGCCAGCAGCTTGAGGGGGAGCTCCTATAATTCACCCCTCCACTTT
clone size: few
J gene: TRBJ1-6
V gene: TRBV7-2
D gene: -

CDR3 protein: CASRPTSGSSYNEQFF
CDR3 DNA: TGTGCCAGCAGACCTACTAGCGGGAGCTCCTACAATGAGCAGTTCTTC
clone size: -
J gene: TRBJ2-1
V gene: TRBV13
D gene: TRBD2

CDR3 protein: CASSISLGSEQFF
CDR3 DNA: TGTGCCAGTAGTATTTCGCTTGGGAGCGAGCAGTTCTTC
clone size: large
J gene: TRBJ2-1
V gene: TRBV19
D gene: -

CDR3 protein: CASSLNGPIAQFF
CDR3 DNA: TGTGCCAGCAGCTTAAATGGGCCCATAGCGCAGTTCTTC
clone size: -
J gene: TRBJ2-1
V gene: TRBV27
D gene: -

CDR3 protein: CASSFLAGGGEQYF
CDR3 DNA: TGTGCCAGCAGCTTCCTAGCGGGAGGGGGTGAGCAGTACTTC
clone size: few
J gene: TRBJ2-5
V gene: TRBV7-9
D gene: TRBD2

CDR3 protein: CAMGEYNEQFF
CDR3 DNA: TGTGCCATGGGAGAGTACAATGAGCAGTTCTTC
clone size: medium-sized
J gene: TRBJ2-1
V gene: TRBV10-3
D gene: -

CDR3 protein: CASSLLIGDSPLHF
CDR3 DNA: TGTGCCAGCAGCCTCCTAATTGGGGATTCACCCCTCCACTTT
clone size: few
J gene: TRBJ1-6
V gene: TRBV12-3/TRBV12-4
D gene: -

CDR3 protein: CASSFTAQETQYF
CDR3 DNA: TGCGCCAGCAGCTTCACCGCCCAAGAGACCCAGTACTTC
clone size: few
J gene: TRBJ2-5
V gene: TRBV5-1
D gene: -

CDR3 protein: CASSKHQGNTEAFF
CDR3 DNA: TGTGCCAGTAGTAAACATCAGGGGAACACTGAAGCTTTCTTT
clone size: medium-sized
J gene: TRBJ1-1
V gene: TRBV19
D gene: -

CDR3 protein: CASSPRQDLGTQYF
CDR3 DNA: TGTGCCAGCAGTCCGCGACAGGATCTTGGGACCCAGTACTTC
clone size: medium-sized
J gene: TRBJ2-5
V gene: TRBV6-1
D gene: -

CDR3 protein: CASSFGPAVQPQHF
CDR3 DNA: TGTGCCAGCAGCTTTGGGCCTGCGGTTCAGCCCCAGCATTTT
clone size: -
J gene: TRBJ1-5
V gene: TRBV5-6
D gene: -

CDR3 protein: CSAGSGASYEQYF
CDR3 DNA: TGCAGTGCGGGTAGCGGGGCCTCCTACGAGCAGTACTTC
clone size: -
J gene: TRBJ2-7
V gene: TRBV20-1
D gene: TRBD2

CDR3 protein: CASTRAGQGFEEQYF
CDR3 DNA: TGTGCCAGCACGCGAGCGGGACAGGGATTCGAGGAGCAGTACTTC
clone size: medium-sized
J gene: TRBJ2-7
V gene: TRBV27
D gene: TRBD1

CDR3 protein: CASSTLPGHTYEQYF
CDR3 DNA: TGTGCCAGCAGCACACTTCCGGGACACACCTACGAGCAGTACTTC
clone size: medium-sized
J gene: TRBJ2-7
V gene: TRBV6-2/TRBV6-3
D gene: -

CDR3 protein: CSARVQGGTEAFF
CDR3 DNA: TGCAGTGCTAGGGTGCAGGGCGGCACTGAAGCTTTCTTT
clone size: -
J gene: TRBJ1-1
V gene: TRBV20-1
D gene: -

CDR3 protein: CASSTLPRTGELFF
CDR3 DNA: TGTGCCAGTAGTACCCTACCCCGGACCGGGGAGCTGTTTTTT
clone size: large
J gene: TRBJ2-2
V gene: TRBV19
D gene: -